This passage covers 28 T cell receptor beta chains from one sample sequenced in a study of Graves' ophthalmopathy and Graves' hyperthyroidism. The authors amplified TCR beta CDR3 regions from RNA transcripts. An initial RT-PCR round employing HTBI primers preceded a second-round multiplex PCR. TCRdb re-called the multiplex PCR reads through MiXCR, storing one row per CDR3 protein. This sample has about 1.1 million distinct CDR3 sequences; approximately 35% occur once, and the top ten carry 11%. The source material was peripheral blood or thyroid tissue (not recorded which). The receptors stem from an adult man with Graves' hyperthyroidism.

The V and J genes are TRBV19 and TRBJ1-2; 11 bases map to TRBD1. The germline CDR1 and CDR2 sequences are LNHDA and SQIVND (reference sequence). The CDR3 runs to 17 residues. The V and J ends lost 6 bases and 4 bases, in that order; junction bases with no gene match: 13. For the CDR3, the DNA is TGTGCCAGTAGCCCCTCTGGGACAGGGGGTTTTCGCTATGGCTACACCTTC. It encodes CASSPSGTGGFRYGYTF.

For this clonotype: This likely comes from a read error, as the CDR3 has no conserved phenylalanine or tryptophan at its end. No DNA is shown, since the ends of the CDR3 on it are uncertain; the CDR3 is the one TCRdb lists. V usage is TRBV10-2 and J usage is TRBJ1-3. The CDR3 region is 8 residues in length, termini included. The germline V gene has CDR1 WSHSY and CDR2 SAAADI. This CDR3 reads CASRDRPT.

This clonotype was found many times. The chain employs TRBV12-3 or TRBV12-4 and TRBJ1-5, with unresolved D. V was pared by 2 bases and J by 6 bases, with 5 bases between. The length of the CDR3 is 12 residues. CDR3 sequence reads: CASSLFSQPQHF. CDR3 coding DNA: TGTGCCAGCAGTTTATTCTCTCAGCCCCAGCATTTT.

The rearrangement links TRBV29-1 to TRBJ1-1; D is ambiguous. Germline V gene data show CDR1 as SQVTM and CDR2 as ANQGSEA. The CDR3 is 14 amino acids. V shed 5 bases and J shed 5 bases, with 18 bases lying between them. The CDR3 bases are TGCAGCGTTTGGTGGGGTTGGGGAGGAACTGAAGCTTTCTTT. This sequence encodes CSVWWGWGGTEAFF.

The chain employs TRBV10-3 and TRBJ2-2, with 8 nucleotides matching TRBD2. This CDR3 has 15 residues. V was clipped by 10 bases and J by 3 bases; unmatched bases: 10. The germline V gene encodes CDR1 ENHRY and CDR2 SYGVKD. CDR3 coding DNA: TGTGCCAGCAGCCTCCCAGCGGGGGACACCGGGGAGCTGTTTTTT. This gives the protein CASSLPAGDTGELFF.

V usage is TRBV10-3 and J usage is TRBJ2-2; D call uncertain. The germline V and J ends were trimmed by 8 bases and 0 bases, with 7 bases remaining between them. Germline assignment: CDR1 ENHRY and CDR2 SYGVKD. The CDR3 has 13 amino acids. DNA of the CDR3: TGTGCCATCGGGATAGCGAACACCGGGGAGCTGTTTTTT. Amino acid sequence: CAIGIANTGELFF.

This chain joins TRBV28 and TRBJ1-4; D gene ambiguous. Trimming shortened V by 9 bases and J by 8 bases, and 19 bases separated the two germline ends. The V gene's germline CDR1 is MDHEN and CDR2 SYDVKM. The CDR3 length is 14 residues. The CDR3 DNA reads as TGTGCCAGTAAAGAGAGGGTTTCACGAGAAAAACTGTTTTTT. Protein product: CASKERVSREKLFF.

The chain couples TRBV25-1 to TRBJ1-2, with unresolved D. The CDR3 is 15 amino acids. Germline CDR1 MGHDK, CDR2 SYGVNS. V was cut by 5 bases and J by 1 base, with 14 bases left in between. The CDR3 here is CASSFRADSNYGYTF. As DNA, the CDR3 is TGTGCCAGCAGTTTTAGGGCAGATAGTAACTATGGCTACACCTTC.

This chain joins TRBV18 and TRBJ1-4; D call uncertain. Trimming pared 4 bases from V and 5 bases from J, leaving 8 bases between. The length of the CDR3 is 13 residues. The germline V gene encodes CDR1 KGHSH and CDR2 LQKENI. CDR3 bases: TGTGCCAGCTCACGGCAGGAAAATGAAAAACTGTTTTTT. This translates into CASSRQENEKLFF.

In its sample, this clonotype was seen many times. V and J are TRBV4-3 and TRBJ2-7; 9 nucleotides agree with TRBD1. CDR3 length: 15 residues. Germline loops: CDR1 LGHNA, CDR2 YSLEER. The ends lost 3 bases at V and 4 bases at J; junction bases unmatched: 7. The CDR3: CASSHSGTGFYEQYF. DNA for the CDR3: TGCGCCAGCAGCCATTCCGGGACAGGGTTTTACGAGCAGTACTTC.

This clonotype was seen repeatedly, ten times or more. The chain is built from TRBV11-1 and TRBJ2-7, with a weak D call TRBD2 (6 bases). Germline assignment: CDR1 SGHAT and CDR2 FQDESV (reference sequence). The CDR3 consists of 16 residues. V lost 5 bases to trimming and J lost 0 bases, with 17 bases between them. In nucleotides, the CDR3 is TGTGCCAGCAGCAAAGGGACTTTCTTCGCCTCCTACGAGCAGTACTTC. It is translated as CASSKGTFFASYEQYF.

Comment on this clonotype: This sequence may be a read error, since a much larger clone differs from it by one base. The chain couples TRBV24-1 to TRBJ1-2; 7 nucleotides agree with TRBD1. Germline V gene lookup returns CDR1 KGHDR and CDR2 SFDVKD. CDR3 size: 15 residues. The CDR3 reads CAASEGRAGGYGYTF. Written as DNA, the CDR3 is TGTGCCGCCAGTGAGGGACGTGCAGGGGGGTACGGCTACACCTTC.

This clonotype was observed many times. V usage is TRBV10-3 and J usage is TRBJ2-7, with D perhaps assigned TRBD1 or TRBD2 (5 bases each). Germline loops: CDR1 ENHRY, CDR2 SYGVKD. V lost 9 bases, J lost 0 bases, and 12 bases lay in between. The CDR3 covers 13 residues. The DNA for the CDR3 is TGTGCCATTGGGACCGCGAACTCCTACGAGCAGTACTTC. Translating it yields CAIGTANSYEQYF.

This clonotype was seen a handful of times. V is TRBV28 and J is TRBJ2-5; TRBD1 is a possible D gene (5 bases). Germline V gives CDR1 MDHEN, CDR2 SYDVKM. Trimming pared 7 bases from V and 1 base from J, leaving 16 bases between. CDR3 size: 15 residues. CDR3: CASNRGQILQETQYF. As DNA, the CDR3 is TGTGCCAGCAATAGGGGCCAGATCCTCCAAGAGACCCAGTACTTC.

V is TRBV12-5 and J is TRBJ2-5; tentative D call: TRBD2 (5 bases). The CDR3 has 14 amino acids. V lost 0 bases to trimming and J lost 4 bases, with 9 bases between them. CDR1 is LGHNT, CDR2 FRNRAP, per germline. The chain's CDR3 is CASGLVLAPETQYF. CDR3 nucleotide sequence: TGTGCTAGTGGTTTGGTTCTAGCCCCAGAGACCCAGTACTTC.

The chain couples TRBV29-1 to TRBJ1-1; no reliable D call. The CDR3 spans 12 residues. Between the trimmed V and J ends, which lost 2 bases and 3 bases, there was a span of 7 bases. Germline V lookup: CDR1 SQVTM, CDR2 ANQGSEA. The CDR3 nucleotides read TGCAGCGTTGAACGTAGGGACACTGAAGCTTTCTTT. It is translated as CSVERRDTEAFF.

This clonotype was seen repeatedly, ten times or more. The chain couples TRBV12-3 or TRBV12-4 to TRBJ2-7, with 7 bases lining up with TRBD1. Trimming removed 5 bases from V and 0 bases from J; junction bases left unmatched: 7. The CDR3 extends over 15 amino acids. In nucleotides, the CDR3 is TGTGCCAGCAGTCGTGACAGGGAGAGCTCCTACGAGCAGTACTTC. Its translation: CASSRDRESSYEQYF.

This clonotype was seen ten or more times. The V gene is TRBV10-3, the J gene TRBJ1-1, with TRBD1 identical over 7 bases. The V and J ends lost 10 bases and 0 bases, in that order; junction bases with no gene match: 14. The CDR3 is 16 residues long. Germline lookup yields CDR1 ENHRY and CDR2 SYGVKD. The CDR3, as DNA: TGTGCCACTCGGGACAGAGAATCCCCCATGAACACTGAAGCTTTCTTT. This sequence encodes CATRDRESPMNTEAFF.

The chain combines TRBV29-1 with TRBJ2-7; D possibly uses TRBD1 or TRBD2 (7 bases each). Matching the DNA end better, TRBJ2-1 makes the J call doubtful. This CDR3 comprises 15 residues. Germline-derived CDR1 and CDR2 are SQVTM and ANQGSEA. Written as DNA, the CDR3 is TGCAGCGTCCTCAGGGGGGGCAGGGGAGGTGATGAGCAGTTCTTC. Protein sequence: CSVLRGGRGGDEQFF.

V is TRBV6-1 and J is TRBJ2-2; 11 bases map to TRBD2. Germline V CDR1 and CDR2: MNHNS, SASEGT. The CDR3 runs 15 residues. The trim removed 6 bases at V and 6 bases at J, leaving 6 bases unmatched. The CDR3, as DNA: TGTGCCAGCAGAACGACTAGCGGGGTCCCCGGGGAGCTGTTTTTT. Amino acid sequence: CASRTTSGVPGELFF.

This clonotype was seen a single time. At one end, the junction sequence differs from germline, possibly due to a read error. The chain uses TRBV25-1 and TRBJ2-7; D not certain. The CDR3 is 16 amino acids. The germline V gene encodes CDR1 MGHDK and CDR2 SYGVNS. The CDR3 DNA follows: TGTGCCAGCAGTGGATCGGACGGATTATTATCCTCCGAGCAGTACTTC. Protein product: CASSGSDGLLSSEQYF.

V gene TRBV13 combines with J gene TRBJ1-5; no clear D. CDR1 PRHDT and CDR2 FYEKMQ come from the germline V gene (reference sequence). V was pared by 6 bases and J by 3 bases, with 9 bases between. CDR3 size: 13 residues. The DNA for the CDR3 is TGTGCCAGCAGTAGAGAGCACAATCAGCCCCAGCATTTT. The encoded protein is CASSREHNQPQHF.

In this sample, this clonotype turned up once. V gene TRBV11-2 combines with J gene TRBJ2-3, with D hard to call. The CDR3 has 15 amino acids. CDR1 and CDR2 (germline): SGHAT, FQNNGV. Trimming shortened V by 0 bases and J by 7 bases, and 14 bases separated the two germline ends. CDR3 region: CASSLDQTLRHTQYF. For the CDR3, the DNA is TGTGCCAGCAGCTTAGATCAAACCCTTCGGCATACGCAGTATTTT.

In this sample, this clonotype turned up many times. The gene calls are TRBV10-3 and TRBJ1-2; no definite D call. The length of the CDR3 is 13 residues. V dropped 2 bases and J dropped 8 bases, with 12 bases sitting between them. CDR1 is ENHRY, CDR2 SYGVKD, per germline. The CDR3 here is CAISEPVTGGYTF. The CDR3 region has the DNA TGTGCCATCAGTGAGCCCGTGACCGGGGGCTACACCTTC.

This clonotype showed up just once. The V call is TRBV10-3, the J call TRBJ1-5; TRBD1 might be the D (5 bases). Per the germline V gene, CDR1 is ENHRY and CDR2 is SYGVKD. Trimming removed 6 bases from V and 9 bases from J, with 12 bases in between. This CDR3 is 12 amino acids long. CDR3 DNA: TGTGCCATCAGGGACACCCGTCTGCCCCAGCATTTT. Protein: CAIRDTRLPQHF.

This clonotype was recorded many times. The rearrangement uses TRBV6-4 and TRBJ1-2; 8 bases line up with TRBD1. After removal of 6 bases from V and 6 bases from J, the junction contained 6 bases not matched to a gene. The CDR3 has 13 residues. Per the germline V gene, CDR1 is MRHNA and CDR2 is SNTAGT. CDR3 protein: CASSGTGGNGYTF. Here the CDR3 DNA reads TGTGCCAGCAGCGGGACAGGTGGTAATGGCTACACCTTC.

This clonotype was observed at least ten times. V and J are TRBV20-1 and TRBJ1-6; D might be TRBD1 (6 bases). This CDR3 contains 13 residues. The V end lost 3 bases, the J end lost 8 bases, and 11 bases lay between the germline ends. Per the germline V gene, CDR1 is DFQATT and CDR2 is SNEGSKA (reference sequence). CDR3 amino acids: CSASTAGDSPLHF. DNA of the CDR3: TGCAGTGCTAGTACAGCAGGGGATTCACCCCTCCACTTT.

Comment on this clonotype: A read error is possible here, since a much larger clone lies one base away. The V and J genes are TRBV19 and TRBJ1-2; weak D call: TRBD1 (6 bases). The CDR3 totals 14 residues. CDR1 is LNHDA, CDR2 SQIVND, per germline (reference sequence). The CDR3 nucleotides read TGTGCCAGTAGTCAACAGGGAGTGGCCCTAGGCTGCACCTTC. Translating it yields CASSQQGVALGCTF.